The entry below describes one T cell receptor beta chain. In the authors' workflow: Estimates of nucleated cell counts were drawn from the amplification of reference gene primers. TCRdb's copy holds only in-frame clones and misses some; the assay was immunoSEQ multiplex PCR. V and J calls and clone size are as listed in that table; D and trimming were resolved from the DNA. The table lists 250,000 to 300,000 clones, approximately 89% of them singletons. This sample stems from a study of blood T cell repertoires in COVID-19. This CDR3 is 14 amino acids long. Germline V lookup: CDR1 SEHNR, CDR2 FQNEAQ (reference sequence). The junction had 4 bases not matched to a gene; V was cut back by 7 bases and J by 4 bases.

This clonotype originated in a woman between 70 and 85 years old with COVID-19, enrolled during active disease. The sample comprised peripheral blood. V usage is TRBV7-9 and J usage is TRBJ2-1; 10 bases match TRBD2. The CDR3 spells CASTGTSVYNEQFF. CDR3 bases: TGTGCCAGCACCGGGACTAGCGTGTACAATGAGCAGTTCTTC.